This TCR beta chain derives from a study of T cells expressing NK-cell markers. TCRdb reanalyzed the 5' RACE reads, giving one entry per CDR3 protein sequence and no DNA. In total, the table holds about 170,000 distinct CDR3 sequences. The germline V gene has CDR1 LGHDT and CDR2 YNNKEL (reference sequence). This CDR3 is built from 15 residues. A remark on this clonotype: The antigen is unknown.

Study-wide points: Certain NKG2C+ T cell clones were expanded, and their HCMV specificity remained unclear.

Specimen: blood T cells: a sorted CD56 or NKG2C T cell subset, CD4+ or CD8+ T cells, or bulk PBMC T cells (not recorded which). This chain links TRBV3-1 with TRBJ2-7; TCRdb's assignment of TRBD2 cannot be checked, as there is no DNA. The TCR sequence derives from a man aged 18 to 69 in good health. Here the CDR3 reads CASSPLGRSPYEQYF.